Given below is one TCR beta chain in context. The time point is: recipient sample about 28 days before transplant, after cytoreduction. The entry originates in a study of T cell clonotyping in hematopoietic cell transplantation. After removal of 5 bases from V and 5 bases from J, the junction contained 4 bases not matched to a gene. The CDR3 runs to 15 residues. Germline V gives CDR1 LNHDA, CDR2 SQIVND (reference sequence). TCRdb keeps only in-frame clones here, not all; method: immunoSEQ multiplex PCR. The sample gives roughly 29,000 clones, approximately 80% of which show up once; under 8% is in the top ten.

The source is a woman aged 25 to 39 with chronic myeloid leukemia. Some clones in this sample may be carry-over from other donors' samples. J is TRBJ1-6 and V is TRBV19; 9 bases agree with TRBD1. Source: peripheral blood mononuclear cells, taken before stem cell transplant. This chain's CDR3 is CASSPTGGDNSPLHF. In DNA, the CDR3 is TGTGCCAGTAGTCCAACAGGGGGCGATAATTCACCCCTCCACTTT. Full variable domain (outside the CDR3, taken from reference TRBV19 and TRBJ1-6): DGGITQSPKYLFRKEGQNVTLSCEQNLNHDAMYWYRQDPGQGLRLIYYSQIVNDFQKGDIAEGYSVSREKKESFPLTVTSAQKNPTAFYLCASSPTGGDNSPLHFGNGTRLTVT.